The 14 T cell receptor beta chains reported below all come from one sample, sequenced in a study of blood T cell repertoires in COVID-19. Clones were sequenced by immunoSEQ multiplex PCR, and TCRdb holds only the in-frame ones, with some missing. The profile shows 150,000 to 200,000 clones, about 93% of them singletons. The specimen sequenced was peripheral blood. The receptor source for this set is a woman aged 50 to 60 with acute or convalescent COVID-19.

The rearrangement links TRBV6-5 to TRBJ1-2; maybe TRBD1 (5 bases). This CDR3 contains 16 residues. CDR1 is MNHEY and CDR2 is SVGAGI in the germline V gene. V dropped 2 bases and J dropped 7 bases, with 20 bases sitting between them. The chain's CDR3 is CASSYRFGDRRFGYTF. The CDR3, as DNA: TGTGCCAGCAGTTACAGGTTCGGCGACAGAAGATTTGGCTACACCTTC.

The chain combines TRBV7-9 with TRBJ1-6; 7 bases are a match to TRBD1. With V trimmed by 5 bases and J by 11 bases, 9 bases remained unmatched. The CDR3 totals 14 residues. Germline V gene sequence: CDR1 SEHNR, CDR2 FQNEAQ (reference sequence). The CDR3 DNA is TGTGCCAGCAGCCGCGACAGGGCCTCAGCACCCCTCCACTTT. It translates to CASSRDRASAPLHF.

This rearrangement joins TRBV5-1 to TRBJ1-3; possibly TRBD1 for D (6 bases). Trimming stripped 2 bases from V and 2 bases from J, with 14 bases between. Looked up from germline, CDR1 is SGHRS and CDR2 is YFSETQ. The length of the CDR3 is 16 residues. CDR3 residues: CASSFISQGPGNTIYF. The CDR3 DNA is TGCGCCAGCAGCTTTATCTCACAGGGTCCTGGAAACACCATATATTTT. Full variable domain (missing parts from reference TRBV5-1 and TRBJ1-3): KAGVTQTPRYLIKTRGQQVTLSCSPISGHRSVSWYQQTPGQGLQFLFEYFSETQRNKGNFPGRFSGRQFSNSRSEMNVSTLELGDSALYLCASSFISQGPGNTIYFGEGSWLTVV.

CDR3 sequence (DNA): TGTGCCAGCAGTCCAACTGGACAGTCTGAAGCTTTCTTT. Its protein product is CASSPTGQSEAFF. V and J are TRBV28 and TRBJ1-1; D may be TRBD1 (6 bases). Germline V lookup: CDR1 MDHEN, CDR2 SYDVKM. The CDR3 is 13 residues long. Trimming left V 5 bases short and J 6 bases short, with 13 bases between.

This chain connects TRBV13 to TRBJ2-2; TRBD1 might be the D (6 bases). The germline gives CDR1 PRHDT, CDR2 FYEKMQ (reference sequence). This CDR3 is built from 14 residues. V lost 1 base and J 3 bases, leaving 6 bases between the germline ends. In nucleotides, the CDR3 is TGTGCCAGCAGCTTAGCAGGGGACACCGGGGAGCTGTTTTTT. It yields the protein CASSLAGDTGELFF.

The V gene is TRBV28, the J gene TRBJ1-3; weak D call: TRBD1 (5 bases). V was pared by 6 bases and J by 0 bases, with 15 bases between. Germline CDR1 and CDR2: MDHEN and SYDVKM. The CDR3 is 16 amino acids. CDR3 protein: CASSFAGGVSGNTIYF. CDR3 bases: TGTGCCAGCAGCTTCGCCGGGGGGGTCTCTGGAAACACCATATATTTT.

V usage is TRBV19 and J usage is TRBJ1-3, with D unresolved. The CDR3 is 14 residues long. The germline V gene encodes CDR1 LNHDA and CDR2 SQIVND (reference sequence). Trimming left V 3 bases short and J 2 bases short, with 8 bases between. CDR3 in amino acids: CASSMRGTGNTIYF. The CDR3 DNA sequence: TGTGCCAGTAGTATGCGGGGAACTGGAAACACCATATATTTT.

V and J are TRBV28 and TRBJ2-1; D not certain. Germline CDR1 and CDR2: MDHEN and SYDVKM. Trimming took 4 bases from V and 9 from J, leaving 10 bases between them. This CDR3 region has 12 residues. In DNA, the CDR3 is TGTGCCAGCAGTTCCCCCTTATTTGAGCAGTTCTTC. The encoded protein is CASSSPLFEQFF.

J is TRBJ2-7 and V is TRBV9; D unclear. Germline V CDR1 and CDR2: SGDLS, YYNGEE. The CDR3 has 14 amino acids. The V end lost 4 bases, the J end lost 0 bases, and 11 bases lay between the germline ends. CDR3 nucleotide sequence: TGTGCCAGCAGCCCCAGTCCGCTCTCCTACGAGCAGTACTTC. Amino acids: CASSPSPLSYEQYF. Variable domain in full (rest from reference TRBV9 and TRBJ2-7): DSGVTQTPKHLITATGQRVTLRCSPRSGDLSVYWYQQSLDQGLQFLIQYYNGEERAKGNILERFSAQQFPDLHSELNLSSLELGDSALYFCASSPSPLSYEQYFGPGTRLTVT.

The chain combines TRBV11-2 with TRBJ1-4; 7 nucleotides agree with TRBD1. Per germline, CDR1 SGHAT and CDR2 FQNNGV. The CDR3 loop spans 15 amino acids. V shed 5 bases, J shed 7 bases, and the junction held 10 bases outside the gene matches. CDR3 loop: CASSSDRDVSEKLFF. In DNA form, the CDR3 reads TGTGCCAGCAGCAGTGACAGGGATGTTAGTGAAAAACTGTTTTTT.

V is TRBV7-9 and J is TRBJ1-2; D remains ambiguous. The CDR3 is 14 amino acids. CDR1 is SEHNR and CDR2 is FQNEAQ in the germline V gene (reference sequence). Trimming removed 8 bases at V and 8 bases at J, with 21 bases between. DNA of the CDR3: TGTGCCAGCGAGCTAAGCCGGGTTGCTGTGGGCTACACCTTC. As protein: CASELSRVAVGYTF.

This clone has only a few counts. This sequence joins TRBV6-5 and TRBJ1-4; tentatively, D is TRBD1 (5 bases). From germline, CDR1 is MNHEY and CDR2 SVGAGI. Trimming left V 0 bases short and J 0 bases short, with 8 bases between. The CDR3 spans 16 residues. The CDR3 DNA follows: TGTGCCAGCAGTTACTCGTCGGGGGCAACTAATGAAAAACTGTTTTTT. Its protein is CASSYSSGATNEKLFF.

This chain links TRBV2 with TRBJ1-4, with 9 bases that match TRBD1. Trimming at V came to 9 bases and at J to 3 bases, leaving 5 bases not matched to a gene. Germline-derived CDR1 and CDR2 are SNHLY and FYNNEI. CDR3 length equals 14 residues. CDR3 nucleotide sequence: TGTGCCAGGAGGGGGACAGGGTCTAATGAAAAACTGTTTTTT. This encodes CARRGTGSNEKLFF.

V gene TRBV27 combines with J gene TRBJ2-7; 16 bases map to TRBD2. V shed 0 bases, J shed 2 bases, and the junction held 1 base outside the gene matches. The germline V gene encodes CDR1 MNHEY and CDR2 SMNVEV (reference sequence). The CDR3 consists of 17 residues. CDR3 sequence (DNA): TGTGCCAGCAGTTTATCCGGGACTAGCGGGAGGGCCTACGAGCAGTACTTC. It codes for CASSLSGTSGRAYEQYF.